Sequencing of this T cell receptor beta chain was carried out in a study of cytomegalovirus exposure and HLA in healthy donors. Findings and caveats of the study: The authors enumerated 150 to 200 TCR beta chains as linked to cytomegalovirus. Three chains tied to CMV proved CMV antigen-specific in vitro.

TCRdb keeps only in-frame clones here, not all; method: immunoSEQ multiplex PCR. The table has about 140,000 clones, approximately 87% seen once; the top ten hold about 2.7%. In regard to this clone: What it recognizes is unknown.

Trimming shortened V by 0 bases and J by 8 bases, and 11 bases separated the two germline ends. CDR1 SGHRS and CDR2 YFSETQ come from the germline V gene. The CDR3 contains 13 residues. The TCR sequence derives from a man younger than 30 in good health and CMV-seronegative. The rearrangement links TRBV5-1 to TRBJ1-2; D might be TRBD1 (6 bases). Sequencing input: PBMCs. The CDR3 here is CASSLETGRGYTF. The CDR3 DNA reads as TGCGCCAGCAGCTTGGAGACAGGAAGGGGCTACACCTTC.